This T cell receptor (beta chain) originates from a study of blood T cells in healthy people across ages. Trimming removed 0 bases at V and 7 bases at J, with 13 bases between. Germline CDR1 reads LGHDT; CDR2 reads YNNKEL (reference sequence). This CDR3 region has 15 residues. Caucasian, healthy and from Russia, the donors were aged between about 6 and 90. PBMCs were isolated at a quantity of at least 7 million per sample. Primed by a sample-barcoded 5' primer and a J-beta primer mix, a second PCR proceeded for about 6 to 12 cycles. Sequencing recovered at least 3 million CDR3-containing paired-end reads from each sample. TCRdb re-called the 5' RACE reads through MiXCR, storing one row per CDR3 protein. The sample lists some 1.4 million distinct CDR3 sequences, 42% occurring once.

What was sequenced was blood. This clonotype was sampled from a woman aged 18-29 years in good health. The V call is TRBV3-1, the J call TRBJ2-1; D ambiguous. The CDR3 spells CASSQDLVAGNEQFF. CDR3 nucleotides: TGTGCCAGCAGCCAAGACCTAGTTGCCGGGAATGAGCAGTTCTTC.